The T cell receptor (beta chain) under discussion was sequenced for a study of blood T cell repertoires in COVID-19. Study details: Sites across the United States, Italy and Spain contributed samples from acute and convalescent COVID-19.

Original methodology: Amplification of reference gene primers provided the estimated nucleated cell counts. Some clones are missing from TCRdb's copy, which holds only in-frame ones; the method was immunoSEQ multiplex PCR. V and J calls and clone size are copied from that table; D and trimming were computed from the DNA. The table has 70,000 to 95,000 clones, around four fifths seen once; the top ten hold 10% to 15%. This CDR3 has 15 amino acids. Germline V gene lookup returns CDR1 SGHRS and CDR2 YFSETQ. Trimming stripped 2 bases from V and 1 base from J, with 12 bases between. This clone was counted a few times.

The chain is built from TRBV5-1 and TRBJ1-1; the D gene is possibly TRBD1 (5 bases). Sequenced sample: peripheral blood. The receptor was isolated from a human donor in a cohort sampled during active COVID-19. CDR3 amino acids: CASSLKGSPNTEAFF. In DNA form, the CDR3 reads TGCGCCAGCAGCTTAAAGGGGTCGCCGAACACTGAAGCTTTCTTT.